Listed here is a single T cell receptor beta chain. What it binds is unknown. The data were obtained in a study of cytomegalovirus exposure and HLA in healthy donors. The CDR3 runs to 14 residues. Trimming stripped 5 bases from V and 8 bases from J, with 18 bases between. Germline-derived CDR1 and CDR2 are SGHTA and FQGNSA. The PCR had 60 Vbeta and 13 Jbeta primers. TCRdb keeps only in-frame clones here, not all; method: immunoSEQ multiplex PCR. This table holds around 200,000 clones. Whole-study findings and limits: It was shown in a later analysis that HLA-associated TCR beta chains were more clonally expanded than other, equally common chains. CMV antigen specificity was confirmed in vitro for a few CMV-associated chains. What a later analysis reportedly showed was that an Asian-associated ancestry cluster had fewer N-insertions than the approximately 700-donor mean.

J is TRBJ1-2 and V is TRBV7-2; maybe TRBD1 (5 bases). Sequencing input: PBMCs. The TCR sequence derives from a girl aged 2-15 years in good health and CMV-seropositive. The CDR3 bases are TGTGCCAGCAGCACCCAGGGTGGTTTGGGAGGCTACACCTTC. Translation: CASSTQGGLGGYTF.